This TCR beta chain is from a study of T cells after yellow fever vaccination. TCRdb reanalysed the 5' RACE reads using MiXCR and keeps one entry per CDR3 protein. The table lists about 300,000 distinct CDR3 sequences, about 10% of them singletons. This clonotype was counted a few times. Its specificity is not known. The germline V gene encodes CDR1 MNHNY and CDR2 SVGAGI (reference sequence). Trimming at V came to 11 bases and at J to 8 bases, leaving 11 bases not matched to a gene. CDR3 length: 12 residues. The study, taken as a whole, reports: Peaking faster, on day 5 versus 15, the secondary response was nonetheless weaker. Booster samples showed a return of most primary-vaccination clones (roughly 95% CD4, roughly 85% CD8).

Sequenced here: CD4+ T cells sorted from PBMCs, sampled 5 days after the yellow fever booster vaccination. The TCR was taken from a man between 18 and 29 years old who received the YFV17D yellow fever vaccine. The gene calls are TRBV6-6 and TRBJ1-1; 7 bases are a match to TRBD1. The CDR3 loop is CAGGYGTEEAFF. In nucleotides, the CDR3 is TGTGCCGGGGGTTATGGGACAGAAGAAGCTTTCTTT.